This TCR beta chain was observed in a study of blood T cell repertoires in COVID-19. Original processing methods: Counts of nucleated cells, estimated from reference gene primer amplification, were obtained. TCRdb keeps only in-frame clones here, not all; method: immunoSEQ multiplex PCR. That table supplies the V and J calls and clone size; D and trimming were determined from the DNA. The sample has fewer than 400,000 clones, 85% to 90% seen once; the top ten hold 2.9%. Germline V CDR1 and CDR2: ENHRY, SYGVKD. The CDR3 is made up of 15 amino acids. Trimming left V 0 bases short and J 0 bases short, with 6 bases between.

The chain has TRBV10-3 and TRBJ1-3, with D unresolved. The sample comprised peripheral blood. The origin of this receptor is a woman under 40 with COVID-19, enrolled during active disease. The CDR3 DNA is TGTGCCATCAGTGAGTCTCCGGGCTCTGGAAACACCATATATTTT. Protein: CAISESPGSGNTIYF.